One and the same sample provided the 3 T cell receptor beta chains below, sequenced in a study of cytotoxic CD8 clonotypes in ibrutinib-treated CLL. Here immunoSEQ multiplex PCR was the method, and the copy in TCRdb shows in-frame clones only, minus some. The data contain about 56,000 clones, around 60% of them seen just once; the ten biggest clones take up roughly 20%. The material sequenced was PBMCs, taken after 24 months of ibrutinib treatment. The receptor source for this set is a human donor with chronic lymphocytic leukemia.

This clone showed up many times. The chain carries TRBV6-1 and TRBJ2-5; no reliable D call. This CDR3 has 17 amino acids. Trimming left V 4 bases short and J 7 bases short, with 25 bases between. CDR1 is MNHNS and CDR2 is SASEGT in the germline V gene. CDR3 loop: CASSGGEHGWVKVTQYF. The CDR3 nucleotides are TGTGCCAGCAGTGGAGGCGAACATGGCTGGGTGAAAGTGACCCAGTACTTC.

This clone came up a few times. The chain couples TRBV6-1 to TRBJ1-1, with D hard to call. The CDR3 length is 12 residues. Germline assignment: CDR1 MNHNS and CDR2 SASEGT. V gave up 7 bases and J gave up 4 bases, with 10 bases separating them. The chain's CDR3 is CASKRFITEAFF. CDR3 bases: TGTGCCAGCAAACGGTTTATCACTGAAGCTTTCTTT.

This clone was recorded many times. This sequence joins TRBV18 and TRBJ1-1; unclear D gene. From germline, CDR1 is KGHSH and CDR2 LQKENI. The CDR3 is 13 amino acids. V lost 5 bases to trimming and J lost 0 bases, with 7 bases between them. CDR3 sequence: CASSSGVNTEAFF. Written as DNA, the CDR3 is TGTGCCAGCTCATCTGGGGTGAACACTGAAGCTTTCTTT. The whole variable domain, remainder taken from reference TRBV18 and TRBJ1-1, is NAGVMQNPRHLVRRRGQEARLRCSPMKGHSHVYWYRQLPEEGLKFMVYLQKENIIDESGMPKERFSAEFPKEGPSILRIQQVVRGDSAAYFCASSSGVNTEAFFGQGTRLTVV.